This T cell receptor beta chain was recorded in a study of T cell responses to AZD1222 COVID-19 vaccine. For the study at large: Analysis merged second doses at about 4 or about 12 weeks.

The study's findings and limits: White British people made up most donors, females outnumbered males, and clonal diversity was possibly underestimated. At study baseline, merely several AZD1222 recipients were seropositive. CD4 TCRs linked to vaccination spanned spike, dominating at 160-218 and 743-854.

The CDR3 sequence is 14 residues long. The ends were cut back, 8 bases at V and 0 bases at J, with 12 bases in the middle. CDR1 is SGHTA and CDR2 is FQGNSA in the germline V gene. About this clone itself: The antigen is unknown.

TCRdb keeps only in-frame clones here, not all; method: immunoSEQ multiplex PCR. The sample has tens of thousands of clones; over 75% are singletons. This receptor was obtained from an adult in good health. This chain links TRBV7-2 with TRBJ2-3; no clear D. The specimen was peripheral blood, collected on day 0 of AZD1222 vaccination. For the CDR3, the DNA is TGTGCCAGCCAGACTGCCCCTAGCACAGATACGCAGTATTTT. Translation: CASQTAPSTDTQYF.